This T cell receptor (beta chain) stems from a study of T-cell memory formation after mild COVID-19. Study findings and constraints: Contracting clones from day 15 to 85 had balanced CD4/CD8; later expanders favoured CD4+. Specificity for SARS-CoV-2 was not confirmed among the second-wave clones peaking on day 37.

This clonotype was counted only a few times. What it recognizes is unknown. TCRdb re-called the 5' RACE reads with MiXCR, one entry per CDR3 protein. In the table there are 250,000 to 300,000 distinct CDR3 sequences, approximately 19% of which are singletons. The CDR3 is made up of 8 amino acids. The germline CDR1 and CDR2 sequences are SQVTM and ANQGSEA. The germline V and J ends were trimmed by 4 bases and 8 bases, with 2 bases remaining between them. Specimen: PBMCs or a T cell subset sorted from them (not recorded which). The source is a man younger than 35 who had mild COVID-19 (a few samples of this study predate the infection). Cell type and time point are not known. The rearrangement uses TRBV29-1 and TRBJ1-1; D is uncertain. The CDR3 loop reads CSVGEAFF. CDR3 in DNA: TGCAGCGTTGGGGAAGCTTTCTTT.